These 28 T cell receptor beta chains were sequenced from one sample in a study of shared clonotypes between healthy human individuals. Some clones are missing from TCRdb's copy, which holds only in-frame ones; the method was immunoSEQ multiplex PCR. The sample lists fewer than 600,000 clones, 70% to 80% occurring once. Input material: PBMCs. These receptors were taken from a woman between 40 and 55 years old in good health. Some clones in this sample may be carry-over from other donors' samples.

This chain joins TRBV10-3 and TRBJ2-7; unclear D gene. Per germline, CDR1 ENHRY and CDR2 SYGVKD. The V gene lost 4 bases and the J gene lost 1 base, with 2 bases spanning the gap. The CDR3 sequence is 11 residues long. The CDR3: CAISGSYEQYF. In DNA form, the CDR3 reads TGTGCCATCAGTGGTTCCTACGAGCAGTACTTC.

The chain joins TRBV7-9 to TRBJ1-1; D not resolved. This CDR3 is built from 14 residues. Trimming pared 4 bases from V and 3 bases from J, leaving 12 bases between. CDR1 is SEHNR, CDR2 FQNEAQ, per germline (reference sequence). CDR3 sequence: CASSYRRSDTEAFF. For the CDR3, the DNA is TGTGCCAGCAGCTATCGTAGGAGTGACACTGAAGCTTTCTTT. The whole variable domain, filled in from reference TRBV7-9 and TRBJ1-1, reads DTGVSQNPRHKITKRGQNVTFRCDPISEHNRLYWYRQTLGQGPEFLTYFQNEAQLEKSRLLSDRFSAERPKGSFSTLEIQRTEQGDSAMYLCASSYRRSDTEAFFGQGTRLTVV.

The chain's CDR3 is CASSEVTFNEKLFF. CDR3 nucleotide sequence: TGTGCCAGCAGTGAAGTTACCTTTAATGAAAAACTGTTTTTT. The rearrangement uses TRBV6-1 and TRBJ1-4, with D unclear. The CDR3 has 14 residues. The V end lost 1 base, the J end lost 4 bases, and 7 bases lay between the germline ends. Germline CDR1 is MNHNS and CDR2 is SASEGT.

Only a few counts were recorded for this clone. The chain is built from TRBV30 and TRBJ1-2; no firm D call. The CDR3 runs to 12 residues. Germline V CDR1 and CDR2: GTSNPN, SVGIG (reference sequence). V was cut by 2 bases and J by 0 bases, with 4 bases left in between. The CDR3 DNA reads TGTGCCTGGAGTAGCGCTAACTATGGCTACACCTTC. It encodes CAWSSANYGYTF.

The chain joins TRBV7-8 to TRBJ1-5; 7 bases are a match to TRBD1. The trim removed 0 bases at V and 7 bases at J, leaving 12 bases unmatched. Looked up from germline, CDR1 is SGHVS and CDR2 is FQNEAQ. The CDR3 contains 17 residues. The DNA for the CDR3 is TGTGCCAGCAGCTTAGCGCTTAGGCAGGGGGTAGGGCAGCCCCAGCATTTT. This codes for CASSLALRQGVGQPQHF.

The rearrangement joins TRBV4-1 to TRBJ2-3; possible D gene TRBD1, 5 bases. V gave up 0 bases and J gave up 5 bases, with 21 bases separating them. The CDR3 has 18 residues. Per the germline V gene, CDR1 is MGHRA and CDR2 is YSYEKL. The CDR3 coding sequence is TGCGCCAGCAGCCAAGATGTACCAGGGCCAACTGGGGTAGATACGCAGTATTTT. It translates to CASSQDVPGPTGVDTQYF.

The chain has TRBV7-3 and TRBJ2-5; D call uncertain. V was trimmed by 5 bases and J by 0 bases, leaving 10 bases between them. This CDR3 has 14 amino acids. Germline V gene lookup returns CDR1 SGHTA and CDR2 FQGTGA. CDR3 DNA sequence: TGTGCCAGCAGCCTATCCCGGGACCAAGAGACCCAGTACTTC. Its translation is CASSLSRDQETQYF. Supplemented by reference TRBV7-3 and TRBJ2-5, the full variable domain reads GAGVSQTPSNKVTEKGKYVELRCDPISGHTALYWYRQSLGQGPEFLIYFQGTGAADDSGLPNDRFFAVRPEGSVSTLKIQRTERGDSAVYLCASSLSRDQETQYFGPGTRLLVL.

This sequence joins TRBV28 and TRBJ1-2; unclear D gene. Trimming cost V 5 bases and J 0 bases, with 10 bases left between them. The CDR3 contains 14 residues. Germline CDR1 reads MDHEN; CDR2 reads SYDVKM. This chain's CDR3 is CASSPSGANYGYTF. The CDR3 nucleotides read TGTGCCAGCAGTCCCAGCGGTGCTAACTATGGCTACACCTTC.

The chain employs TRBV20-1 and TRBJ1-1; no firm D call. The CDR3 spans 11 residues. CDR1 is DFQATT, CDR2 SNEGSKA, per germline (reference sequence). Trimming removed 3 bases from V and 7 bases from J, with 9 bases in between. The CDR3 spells CSASPQVEAFF. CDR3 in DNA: TGCAGTGCTAGTCCCCAGGTTGAAGCTTTCTTT.

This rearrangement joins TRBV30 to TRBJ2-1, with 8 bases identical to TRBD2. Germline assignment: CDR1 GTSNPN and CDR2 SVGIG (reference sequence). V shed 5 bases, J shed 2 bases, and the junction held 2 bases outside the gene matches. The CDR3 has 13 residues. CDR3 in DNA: TGTGCCTGGCGGGAGGGCCCCTACAATGAGCAGTTCTTC. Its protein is CAWREGPYNEQFF.

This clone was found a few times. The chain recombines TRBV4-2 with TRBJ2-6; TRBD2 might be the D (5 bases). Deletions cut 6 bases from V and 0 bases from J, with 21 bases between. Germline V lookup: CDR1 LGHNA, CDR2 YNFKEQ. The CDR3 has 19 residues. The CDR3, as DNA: TGTGCCAGCAGTCGAGAGATCGGGGTGGGAATCTCTGGGGCCAACGTCCTGACTTTC. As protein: CASSREIGVGISGANVLTF.

The CDR3 DNA reads TGTGCCACCACCCCTACAGGGGAGTCCGGAAACACCATATATTTT. Translated: CATTPTGESGNTIYF. The genes are TRBV15 and TRBJ1-3; 7 nucleotides agree with TRBD1. The V gene end was trimmed by 7 bases and the J gene end by 4 bases; junction bases not matched to a gene: 10. Germline CDR1 and CDR2: LNHNV and YYDKDF (reference sequence). This CDR3 region has 15 residues.

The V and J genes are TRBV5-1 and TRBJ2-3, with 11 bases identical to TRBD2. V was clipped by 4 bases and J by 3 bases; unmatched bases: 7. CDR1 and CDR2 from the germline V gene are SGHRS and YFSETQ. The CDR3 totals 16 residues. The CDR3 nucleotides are TGCGCCAGCAGCCCCCCGGGACTAGCGGATACAGATACGCAGTATTTT. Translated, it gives CASSPPGLADTDTQYF.

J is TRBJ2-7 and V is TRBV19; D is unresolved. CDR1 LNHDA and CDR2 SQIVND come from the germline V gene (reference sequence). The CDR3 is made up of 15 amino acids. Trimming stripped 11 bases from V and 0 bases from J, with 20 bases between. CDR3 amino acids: CASHLKDETSYEQYF. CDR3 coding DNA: TGTGCCTCTCATTTGAAGGACGAGACCTCCTACGAGCAGTACTTC. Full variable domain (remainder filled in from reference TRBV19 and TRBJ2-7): DGGITQSPKYLFRKEGQNVTLSCEQNLNHDAMYWYRQDPGQGLRLIYYSQIVNDFQKGDIAEGYSVSREKKESFPLTVTSAQKNPTAFYLCASHLKDETSYEQYFGPGTRLTVT.

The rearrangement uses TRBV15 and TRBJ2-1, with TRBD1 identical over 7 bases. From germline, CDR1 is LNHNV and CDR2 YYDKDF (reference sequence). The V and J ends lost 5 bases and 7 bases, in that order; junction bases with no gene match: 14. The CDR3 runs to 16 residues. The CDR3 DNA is TGTGCCACCAGCGGTTGGGGGACAGCAAGGCCTAATGAGCAGTTCTTC. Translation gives CATSGWGTARPNEQFF. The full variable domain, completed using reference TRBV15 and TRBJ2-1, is DAMVIQNPRYQVTQFGKPVTLSCSQTLNHNVMYWYQQKSSQAPKLLFHYYDKDFNNEADTPDNFQSRRPNTSFCFLDIRSPGLGDTAMYLCATSGWGTARPNEQFFGPGTRLTVL.

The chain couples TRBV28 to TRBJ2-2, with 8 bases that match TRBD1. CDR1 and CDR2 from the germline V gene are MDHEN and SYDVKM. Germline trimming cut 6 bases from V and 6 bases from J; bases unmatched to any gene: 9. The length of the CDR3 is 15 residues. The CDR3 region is CASRSTTGVSGELFF. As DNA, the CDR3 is TGTGCCAGCAGATCAACGACAGGGGTTTCCGGGGAGCTGTTTTTT.

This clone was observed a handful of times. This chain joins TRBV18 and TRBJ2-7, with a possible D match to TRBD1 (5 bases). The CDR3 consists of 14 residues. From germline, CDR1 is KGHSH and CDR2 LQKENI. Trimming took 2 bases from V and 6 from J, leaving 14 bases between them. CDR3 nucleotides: TGTGCCAGCTCACCAGAGGCCCAGGGCGGCGAGCAGTACTTC. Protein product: CASSPEAQGGEQYF. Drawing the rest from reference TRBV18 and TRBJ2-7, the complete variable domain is NAGVMQNPRHLVRRRGQEARLRCSPMKGHSHVYWYRQLPEEGLKFMVYLQKENIIDESGMPKERFSAEFPKEGPSILRIQQVVRGDSAAYFCASSPEAQGGEQYFGPGTRLTVT.

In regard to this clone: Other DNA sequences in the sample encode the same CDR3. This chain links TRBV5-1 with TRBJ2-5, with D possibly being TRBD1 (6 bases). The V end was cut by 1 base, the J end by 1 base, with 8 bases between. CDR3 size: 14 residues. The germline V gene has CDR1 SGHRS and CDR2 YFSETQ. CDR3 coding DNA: TGCGCCAGCAGCTTGACAGGGCCCCAAGAGACCCAGTACTTC. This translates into CASSLTGPQETQYF.

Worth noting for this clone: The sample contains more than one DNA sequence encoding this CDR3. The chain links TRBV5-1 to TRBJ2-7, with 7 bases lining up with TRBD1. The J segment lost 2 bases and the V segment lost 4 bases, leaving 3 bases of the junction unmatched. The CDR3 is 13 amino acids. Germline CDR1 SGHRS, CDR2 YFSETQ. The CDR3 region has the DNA TGCGCCAGCAGCAGGGACAGCCCCTACGAGCAGTACTTC. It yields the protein CASSRDSPYEQYF.

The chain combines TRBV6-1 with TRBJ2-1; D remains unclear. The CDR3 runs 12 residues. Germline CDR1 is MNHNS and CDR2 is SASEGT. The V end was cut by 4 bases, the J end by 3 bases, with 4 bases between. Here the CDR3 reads CASSANYNEQFF. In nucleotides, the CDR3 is TGTGCCAGCAGTGCCAACTACAATGAGCAGTTCTTC.

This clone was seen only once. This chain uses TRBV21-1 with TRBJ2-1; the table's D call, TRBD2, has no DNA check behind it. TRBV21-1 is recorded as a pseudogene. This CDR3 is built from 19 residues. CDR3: CASSKIFWGGSISYNEQFF. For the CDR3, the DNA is TGTGCCAGCAGCAAAATTTTCTGGGGCGGGAGCATTTCCTACAATGAGCAGTTCTTC.

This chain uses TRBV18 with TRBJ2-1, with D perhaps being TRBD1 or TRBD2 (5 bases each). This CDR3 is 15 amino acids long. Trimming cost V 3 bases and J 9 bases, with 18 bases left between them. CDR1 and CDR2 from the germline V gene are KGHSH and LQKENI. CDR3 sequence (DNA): TGTGCCAGCTCACCGTCGGGACGGAGCGTGTTTGAGCAGTTCTTC. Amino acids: CASSPSGRSVFEQFF.

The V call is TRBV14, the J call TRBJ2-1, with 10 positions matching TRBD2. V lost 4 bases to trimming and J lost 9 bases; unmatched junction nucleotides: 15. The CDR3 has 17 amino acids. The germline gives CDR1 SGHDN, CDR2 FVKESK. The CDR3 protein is CASSLWPGLARDGEQFF. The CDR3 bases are TGTGCCAGCAGCCTTTGGCCGGGACTAGCGCGGGACGGTGAGCAGTTCTTC.

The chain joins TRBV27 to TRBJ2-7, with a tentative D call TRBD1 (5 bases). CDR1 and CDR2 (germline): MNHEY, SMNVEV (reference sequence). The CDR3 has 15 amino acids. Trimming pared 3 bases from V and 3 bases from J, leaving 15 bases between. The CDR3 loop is CASSFQGRALYEQYF. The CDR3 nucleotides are TGTGCCAGCAGTTTCCAGGGAAGGGCCCTCTACGAGCAGTACTTC.

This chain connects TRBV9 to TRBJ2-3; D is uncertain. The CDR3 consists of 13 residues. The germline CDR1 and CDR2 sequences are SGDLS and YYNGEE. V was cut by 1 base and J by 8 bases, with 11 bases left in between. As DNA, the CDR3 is TGTGCCAGCAGCGTATACCGGTGGGGTACGCAGTATTTT. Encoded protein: CASSVYRWGTQYF. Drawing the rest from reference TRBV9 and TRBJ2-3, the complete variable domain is DSGVTQTPKHLITATGQRVTLRCSPRSGDLSVYWYQQSLDQGLQFLIQYYNGEERAKGNILERFSAQQFPDLHSELNLSSLELGDSALYFCASSVYRWGTQYFGPGTRLTVL.

The CDR3 spells CASSQDGEQYF. The DNA for the CDR3 is TGCGCCAGCAGCCAAGATGGGGAGCAGTACTTC. The V gene is TRBV4-1, the J gene TRBJ2-7; no reliable D call. V lost 0 bases and J lost 7, with 4 bases in between. Germline V gene sequence: CDR1 MGHRA, CDR2 YSYEKL. This CDR3 comprises 11 residues.

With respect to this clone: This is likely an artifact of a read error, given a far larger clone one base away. In DNA, the CDR3 is TGTGCCATCAGTGGGGGCTGGCTGAGCACTGAAGCTTTCTTT. This codes for CAISGGWLSTEAFF. V usage is TRBV10-3 and J usage is TRBJ1-1; D is perhaps TRBD1 (5 bases). The CDR3 covers 14 residues. The V end lost 4 bases, the J end lost 4 bases, and 13 bases lay between the germline ends. Germline V CDR1 and CDR2: ENHRY, SYGVKD.

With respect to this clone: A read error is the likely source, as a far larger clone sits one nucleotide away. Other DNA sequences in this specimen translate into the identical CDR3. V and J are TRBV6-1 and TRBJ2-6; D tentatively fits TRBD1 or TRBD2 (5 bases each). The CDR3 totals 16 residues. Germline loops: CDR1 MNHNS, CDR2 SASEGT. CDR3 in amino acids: CASSELDFSGADVLTF. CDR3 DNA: TGTGCCAGCAGTGAATTGGACTTCTCTGGGGCCGACGTCCTGACTTTC.